The 11 T cell receptor beta chains presented below share a single source sample, sequenced in a study of cytomegalovirus exposure and HLA in healthy donors. Here immunoSEQ multiplex PCR was the method, and the copy in TCRdb shows in-frame clones only, minus some. The table shows 200,000 to 250,000 clones, with around 78% occurring only once. Material: PBMCs. These receptors came from a woman aged 18-30 years in good health and CMV-seronegative.

The V call is TRBV5-1, the J call TRBJ2-5, with TRBD1 matching 7 bases. V dropped 4 bases and J dropped 1; count of bases not matched to a gene: 4. Looked up from germline, CDR1 is SGHRS and CDR2 is YFSETQ. The CDR3 is 14 residues long. The CDR3 sequence is CASSRGQRQETQYF. The CDR3 DNA reads TGCGCCAGCAGCCGGGGACAGCGCCAAGAGACCCAGTACTTC.

The J gene is TRBJ2-7, the V gene TRBV2; D is tentatively TRBD1 or TRBD2 (5 bases each). Deletions cut 11 bases from V and 1 base from J, with 15 bases between. This CDR3 is built from 13 residues. The germline V gene has CDR1 SNHLY and CDR2 FYNNEI. CDR3 DNA: TGTGCCTTCCCGAGGGGTGAATCCTACGAGCAGTACTTC. Protein product: CAFPRGESYEQYF.

The chain couples TRBV18 to TRBJ2-7; 12 bases agree with TRBD2. With V trimmed by 0 bases and J by 6 bases, 6 bases remained unmatched. This CDR3 has 16 residues. Germline CDR1 KGHSH, CDR2 LQKENI. CDR3 residues: CASSPPTSGGQGEQYF. The CDR3 coding sequence is TGTGCCAGCTCACCACCGACTAGCGGGGGCCAGGGCGAGCAGTACTTC.

This chain uses TRBV19 with TRBJ1-2; D remains ambiguous. Trimming pared 0 bases from V and 8 bases from J, leaving 10 bases between. Looked up from germline, CDR1 is LNHDA and CDR2 is SQIVND (reference sequence). This CDR3 is built from 13 residues. The CDR3 loop is CASSIDQVRGYTF. The CDR3 DNA reads as TGTGCCAGTAGTATAGATCAAGTGCGGGGCTACACCTTC.

As to this clone: Other DNA sequences in the sample encode the same CDR3. This chain uses TRBV5-1 with TRBJ1-5; tentatively, D is TRBD1 (6 bases). V gave up 0 bases and J gave up 3 bases, with 10 bases separating them. CDR1 and CDR2 from the germline V gene are SGHRS and YFSETQ. This CDR3 region has 15 residues. CDR3 amino acids: CASSLVGGPNQPQHF. The CDR3 DNA follows: TGCGCCAGCAGCTTGGTTGGGGGGCCCAATCAGCCCCAGCATTTT.

Written as DNA, the CDR3 is TGTGCCAGCAGTCCCTCCGTTGGGGCCTATCAGCCCCAGCATTTT. It is translated as CASSPSVGAYQPQHF. The chain is built from TRBV7-8 and TRBJ1-5; D is perhaps TRBD1 (5 bases). The CDR3 is made up of 15 amino acids. V lost 6 bases and J lost 5, with 17 bases in between. The germline V gene encodes CDR1 SGHVS and CDR2 FQNEAQ.

This clone was picked up a small number of times. This sequence joins TRBV5-1 and TRBJ2-5; no clear D. This CDR3 is built from 13 residues. V was shortened by 0 bases and J by 2 bases, with 5 bases between the two germline ends. Germline V gene data show CDR1 as SGHRS and CDR2 as YFSETQ. CDR3 bases: TGCGCCAGCAGCTTGGAAAGACAAGAGACCCAGTACTTC. This sequence encodes CASSLERQETQYF.

This clone was found a few times. The CDR3 protein is CAWRTLTENTEAFF. The DNA for the CDR3 is TGTGCCTGGAGGACCTTGACGGAAAACACTGAAGCTTTCTTT. The chain employs TRBV30 and TRBJ1-1; no definite D call. Trimming took off 3 bases at V and 2 bases at J, with 13 bases between the two ends. This CDR3 spans 14 amino acids. Germline CDR1 reads GTSNPN; CDR2 reads SVGIG (reference sequence).

This rearrangement joins TRBV10-3 to TRBJ2-3; 7 bases agree with TRBD2. CDR1 ENHRY and CDR2 SYGVKD come from the germline V gene. The junction had 14 bases not matched to a gene; V was cut back by 7 bases and J by 7 bases. CDR3 length equals 15 residues. DNA for the CDR3: TGTGCCATCAACCCGTCGGGACTATCGGGGTATACGCAGTATTTT. Translating gives CAINPSGLSGYTQYF.

This chain connects TRBV2 to TRBJ1-3; D is unresolved. CDR1 is SNHLY and CDR2 is FYNNEI in the germline V gene. The V end was cut by 2 bases, the J end by 6 bases, with 5 bases between. This CDR3 has 12 residues. The CDR3 nucleotides read TGTGCCAGCAGTGAACAACTAAACACCATATATTTT. It encodes CASSEQLNTIYF.

The chain couples TRBV2 to TRBJ2-7; TRBD2 might be the D (6 bases). Per the germline V gene, CDR1 is SNHLY and CDR2 is FYNNEI. This CDR3 has 14 amino acids. V was shortened by 7 bases and J by 0 bases, with 13 bases between the two germline ends. CDR3 sequence (DNA): TGTGCCAGCACTAGGGACGGGAGCTCCTACGAGCAGTACTTC. It yields the protein CASTRDGSSYEQYF. Full variable domain (outside the CDR3, taken from reference TRBV2 and TRBJ2-7): EPEVTQTPSHQVTQMGQEVILRCVPISNHLYFYWYRQILGQKVEFLVSFYNNEISEKSEIFDDQFSVERPDGSNFTLKIRSTKLEDSAMYFCASTRDGSSYEQYFGPGTRLTVT.